The 8 T cell receptor beta chains below come from one sample, sequenced in a study of identical twins. TCRdb recomputed calls from the 5' RACE reads with MiXCR, one row per CDR3 protein. The repertoire includes a few hundred thousand distinct CDR3 sequences, roughly 9.9% of them detected once, and approximately 3.2% sits in the top ten. Separately, the same data were catalogued under a study of yellow fever vaccine responses in identical twins.

Specimen: PBMCs. The receptors derive from a woman between 18 and 29 years old in good health.

This chain links TRBV30 with TRBJ2-7; D possibly corresponds to TRBD1 (7 bases). Per germline, CDR1 GTSNPN and CDR2 SVGIG (reference sequence). Trimming left V 3 bases short and J 2 bases short, with 23 bases between. This CDR3 comprises 17 residues. CDR3 in DNA: TGTGCCTGGAGCCATCCCCAAGGAGGGACAGAGACCTACGAGCAGTACTTC. It specifies CAWSHPQGGTETYEQYF.

This clonotype was seen ten or more times. V usage is TRBV5-1 and J usage is TRBJ2-1, with 8 positions matching TRBD1. This CDR3 is built from 16 residues. V shed 4 bases, J shed 10 bases, and the junction held 16 bases outside the gene matches. In germline, CDR1 is SGHRS, CDR2 YFSETQ. The CDR3 bases are TGCGCCAGCAGCCCGCGACGGACAGGGACTTATTGGGAGCAGTTCTTC. This encodes CASSPRRTGTYWEQFF.

This chain joins TRBV3-1 and TRBJ2-7; D is unresolved. Trimming cost V 0 bases and J 0 bases, with 9 bases left between them. The CDR3 consists of 15 residues. Germline CDR1 LGHDT, CDR2 YNNKEL (reference sequence). CDR3 in DNA: TGTGCCAGCAGCCAAGACCCCATTAACTCCTACGAGCAGTACTTC. Encoded protein: CASSQDPINSYEQYF.

This clonotype was observed many times. The CDR3 region is CSARGTSGLDEQFF. DNA for the CDR3: TGCAGTGCTCGCGGGACTAGCGGTCTTGATGAGCAGTTCTTC. The chain has TRBV20-1 and TRBJ2-1, with 11 bases aligning to TRBD2. In germline, CDR1 is DFQATT, CDR2 SNEGSKA (reference sequence). The CDR3 covers 14 residues. The V and J ends lost 5 bases and 8 bases, in that order; junction bases with no gene match: 8.

In this sample, this clonotype turned up a few times. The chain recombines TRBV24-1 with TRBJ2-2; 11 bases are a match to TRBD1. Trimming at V came to 3 bases and at J to 0 bases, leaving 5 bases not matched to a gene. This CDR3 is built from 18 residues. Germline loops: CDR1 KGHDR, CDR2 SFDVKD. The CDR3 reads CATSDRTGGPTNTGELFF. The CDR3 DNA reads as TGTGCCACCAGTGATAGGACAGGGGGCCCTACGAACACCGGGGAGCTGTTTTTT.

This clonotype was recorded at least ten times. The rearrangement joins TRBV4-3 to TRBJ2-2; D call uncertain. This CDR3 contains 15 residues. V shed 1 base and J shed 5 bases, with 11 bases lying between them. Germline assignment: CDR1 LGHNA and CDR2 YSLEER. CDR3 sequence: CASSQAYKKTGELFF. The CDR3 DNA reads as TGCGCCAGCAGCCAAGCATACAAGAAAACCGGGGAGCTGTTTTTT.

This clonotype came up many times. J is TRBJ1-2 and V is TRBV12-3 or TRBV12-4; tentative D call: TRBD1 (6 bases). Trimming took 2 bases from V and 4 from J, leaving 8 bases between them. This CDR3 contains 13 residues. The CDR3 is CASSLQGIYGYTF. In DNA form, the CDR3 reads TGTGCCAGCAGTTTACAGGGGATCTATGGCTACACCTTC.

The rearrangement uses TRBV3-1 and TRBJ2-3; D remains unclear. The V end lost 1 base, the J end lost 1 base, and 6 bases lay between the germline ends. The CDR3 contains 14 residues. CDR1 is LGHDT, CDR2 YNNKEL, per germline (reference sequence). The CDR3 DNA follows: TGTGCCAGCAGCCAAGTACGGCGCACAGATACGCAGTATTTT. Translating it yields CASSQVRRTDTQYF.